This paragraph covers one T cell receptor (beta chain) sequence. The data derive from a study of blood T cell repertoires in COVID-19. The V segment lost 3 bases and the J segment 0 bases; nucleotides outside the gene matches: 4. Germline V gene sequence: CDR1 DFQATT, CDR2 SNEGSKA (reference sequence). CDR3 size: 14 residues. Libraries were prepared by immunoSEQ multiplex PCR; TCRdb keeps only in-frame clonotypes and omits some of them. The data show a few hundred thousand clones, around 87% seen once. The sample was PBMCs or T cells enriched from blood (not recorded which). This sequence originates from a man aged 35 to 55 in a cohort exposed to, infected with or recovered from COVID-19 (not recorded which). The chain recombines TRBV20-1 with TRBJ2-5, with TRBD2 identical over 7 bases. The CDR3 region is CSASPLAYQETQYF. The DNA for the CDR3 is TGCAGTGCTAGTCCACTAGCGTACCAAGAGACCCAGTACTTC.